These 10 T cell receptor beta chains originate from one sample sequenced in a study of human thymus T cells. The protocol was immunoSEQ multiplex PCR, while the TCRdb copy is restricted to in-frame clones and leaves out a portion. The sample includes around 120,000 clones, 90% to 95% of them seen just once. Resections removed during corrective heart surgery provided the thymus tissue used. Input material: thymus tissue. Every receptor here comes from a boy younger than two with a congenital heart defect but otherwise immunologically healthy.

The chain employs TRBV15 and TRBJ1-3, with TRBD1 as a possible D gene (6 bases). The CDR3 runs 15 residues. The V gene's germline CDR1 is LNHNV and CDR2 YYDKDF (reference sequence). V shed 4 bases and J shed 8 bases, with 18 bases lying between them. CDR3 nucleotide sequence: TGTGCCACCAGCACCACCCCCGAGACAGGTGACACCATATATTTT. Translation gives CATSTTPETGDTIYF. The variable domain in full, completed from reference TRBV15 and TRBJ1-3, reads DAMVIQNPRYQVTQFGKPVTLSCSQTLNHNVMYWYQQKSSQAPKLLFHYYDKDFNNEADTPDNFQSRRPNTSFCFLDIRSPGLGDTAMYLCATSTTPETGDTIYFGEGSWLTVV.

The chain joins TRBV27 to TRBJ1-1; D gene uncertain. Per germline, CDR1 MNHEY and CDR2 SMNVEV (reference sequence). The V and J ends lost 8 bases and 3 bases respectively, with 16 bases between them. This CDR3 spans 14 amino acids. The chain's CDR3 is CASGPWGVHTEAFF. CDR3 in DNA: TGTGCCAGCGGCCCCTGGGGAGTTCACACTGAAGCTTTCTTT.

The rearrangement uses TRBV10-1 and TRBJ2-5; D may correspond to TRBD1 or TRBD2 (5 bases each). V was trimmed by 3 bases and J by 5 bases, leaving 10 bases between them. There are 13 residues in the CDR3. Germline CDR1 WNHNN, CDR2 SYGVQD (reference sequence). The chain's CDR3 is CASSDLGDETQYF. The CDR3 DNA follows: TGCGCCAGCAGTGACCTAGGGGACGAGACCCAGTACTTC.

V is TRBV5-7 and J is TRBJ1-2; D may be TRBD1 (6 bases). TRBV5-7 is placed among ORFs of uncertain function. V lost 0 bases and J 5 bases, leaving 26 bases between the germline ends. The CDR3 contains 19 residues. This chain's CDR3 is CASSLVFAGATAPAYGYTF. CDR3 DNA: TGTGCCAGCAGCTTGGTATTTGCAGGGGCCACCGCACCCGCATATGGCTACACCTTC.

The V and J genes are TRBV5-1 and TRBJ2-2; TRBD2 matches at 8 bases. The ends lost 0 bases at V and 4 bases at J; junction bases unmatched: 2. This CDR3 region has 15 residues. CDR1 is SGHRS and CDR2 is YFSETQ in the germline V gene. The CDR3 DNA is TGCGCCAGCAGCTTGGAAACTAGCGGCACCGGGGAGCTGTTTTTT. As protein: CASSLETSGTGELFF. The full variable domain, in which reference TRBV5-1 and TRBJ2-2 provide the parts outside the CDR3, is KAGVTQTPRYLIKTRGQQVTLSCSPISGHRSVSWYQQTPGQGLQFLFEYFSETQRNKGNFPGRFSGRQFSNSRSEMNVSTLELGDSALYLCASSLETSGTGELFFGEGSRLTVL.

V is TRBV27 and J is TRBJ1-1, with a tentative D call TRBD1 (5 bases). V lost 7 bases to trimming and J lost 0 bases, with 12 bases between them. This CDR3 contains 14 residues. Per germline, CDR1 MNHEY and CDR2 SMNVEV (reference sequence). The CDR3 coding sequence is TGTGCCAGCATGGGCCTGGGGGTGAACACTGAAGCTTTCTTT. The encoded protein is CASMGLGVNTEAFF.

The rearrangement joins TRBV6-1 to TRBJ1-5; 8 bases agree with TRBD1. The CDR3 extends over 17 amino acids. The germline V gene encodes CDR1 MNHNS and CDR2 SASEGT. Trimming removed 3 bases from V and 5 bases from J; junction bases left unmatched: 12. The CDR3 is CASSDRPDRAGDQPQHF. For the CDR3, the DNA is TGTGCCAGCAGTGATCGACCGGACAGGGCAGGGGATCAGCCCCAGCATTTT.

The V and J genes are TRBV5-4 and TRBJ2-7; a possible D gene is TRBD1 (5 bases). The CDR3 runs 12 residues. V lost 4 bases and J 5 bases, leaving 10 bases between the germline ends. Germline V CDR1 and CDR2: SGHNT, YYREEE (reference sequence). The CDR3 region has the DNA TGTGCCAGCAGCATACAGGCTAACGAGCAGTACTTC. This sequence encodes CASSIQANEQYF.

This sequence joins TRBV19 and TRBJ2-7, with D maybe TRBD1 (5 bases). CDR1 LNHDA and CDR2 SQIVND come from the germline V gene (reference sequence). This CDR3 contains 14 residues. Deletions cut 2 bases from V and 2 bases from J, with 10 bases between. The CDR3 region has the DNA TGTGCCAGTAGTATAAAGGACACCACCTACGAGCAGTACTTC. Amino acids: CASSIKDTTYEQYF.

The count of this clone is one. The chain is built from TRBV2 and TRBJ2-3; 9 nucleotides agree with TRBD1. The germline CDR1 and CDR2 sequences are SNHLY and FYNNEI. The CDR3 extends over 15 amino acids. V was clipped by 6 bases and J by 3 bases; unmatched bases: 7. The CDR3 spells CASRYRGRLTDTQYF. The CDR3 bases are TGTGCCAGCAGGTACAGGGGGCGCTTAACAGATACGCAGTATTTT.